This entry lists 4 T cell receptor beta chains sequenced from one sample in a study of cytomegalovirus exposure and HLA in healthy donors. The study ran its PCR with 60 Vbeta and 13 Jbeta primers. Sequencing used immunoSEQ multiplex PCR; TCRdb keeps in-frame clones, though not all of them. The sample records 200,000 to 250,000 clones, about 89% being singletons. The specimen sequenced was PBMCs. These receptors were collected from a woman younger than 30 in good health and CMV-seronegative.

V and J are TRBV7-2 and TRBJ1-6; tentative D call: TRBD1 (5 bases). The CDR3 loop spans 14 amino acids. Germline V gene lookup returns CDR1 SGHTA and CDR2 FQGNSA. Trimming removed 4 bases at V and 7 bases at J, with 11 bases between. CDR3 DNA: TGTGCCAGCAGCTCGACAGCCCAGAATTCACCCCTCCACTTT. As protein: CASSSTAQNSPLHF.

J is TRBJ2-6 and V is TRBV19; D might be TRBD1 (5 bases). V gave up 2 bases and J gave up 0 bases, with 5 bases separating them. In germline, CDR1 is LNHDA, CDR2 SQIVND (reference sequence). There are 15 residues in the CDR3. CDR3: CASSITGSGANVLTF. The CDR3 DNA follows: TGTGCCAGTAGTATAACAGGCTCTGGGGCCAACGTCCTGACTTTC.

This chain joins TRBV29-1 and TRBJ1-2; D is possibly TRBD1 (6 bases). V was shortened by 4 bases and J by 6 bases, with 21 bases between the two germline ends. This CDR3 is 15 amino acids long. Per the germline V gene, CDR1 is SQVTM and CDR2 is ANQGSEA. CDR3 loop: CSVGTSRAGDHGYTF. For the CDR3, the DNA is TGCAGCGTTGGGACTTCCCGAGCAGGGGACCATGGCTACACCTTC.

The CDR3 nucleotides read TGTGCCAGCAGTGGGGGCCGGGGGGCTGAGCAGTTCTTC. Its translation is CASSGGRGAEQFF. This chain links TRBV25-1 with TRBJ2-1; possible D gene TRBD2, 7 bases. V was cut by 4 bases and J by 9 bases, with 13 bases left in between. Germline CDR1 and CDR2: MGHDK and SYGVNS. The CDR3 loop spans 13 amino acids.